This T cell receptor beta chain was sequenced during a study of Ad26.COV2.S vaccination and SARS-CoV-2 variants. Treatment: 19 received Ad26.COV2.S at low or high dose, single or two shots; 5 received placebo; per-sample allocation not given. Vaccine and placebo recipients were sampled on day 63 after the first injection. An 18-55-year-old adult in Boston served as donor. Clones were sequenced by immunoSEQ multiplex PCR, and TCRdb holds only the in-frame ones, with some missing. The top ten hold 1.7% of the sample, which has some 460,000 clones, roughly 87% seen once. General observations from the study: Substantial response breadth was reportedly seen for spike-specific CD8+ and CD4+ T cells after vaccination. Vaccinees and placebo recipients showed similar non-spike TCR breadth.

The CDR3 loop spans 17 amino acids. Germline CDR1 SGHNT, CDR2 YYREEE (reference sequence). Trimming removed 1 base from V and 2 bases from J; junction bases left unmatched: 7. Details on this clone: Its antigen is currently unknown.

The sample here was peripheral blood, taken in a trial of Ad26.COV2.S vaccine versus placebo. The sequence was obtained from a person aged 18-65 years who received the Ad26.COV2.S COVID-19 vaccine or a placebo. The chain employs TRBV5-4 and TRBJ2-3; 10 nucleotides align to TRBD2. DNA of the CDR3: TGTGCCAGCAGCTTGTATCGTCTAGCGGGAGTCACAGATACGCAGTATTTT. Translating it yields CASSLYRLAGVTDTQYF.